Following are 19 T cell receptor beta chains from one sample sequenced in a study of blood T cells in healthy people across ages. Together with a sample-barcoded 5' primer, a J-beta primer mix was included in a second PCR lasting about 6 to 11 cycles. TCRdb independently ran MiXCR on the 5' RACE reads; one entry per CDR3 protein. The sample yields roughly 830,000 distinct CDR3 sequences, around 68% seen once. The source material was blood. These receptors all stem from a man aged 25 to 45 in good health.

The V and J genes are TRBV11-3 and TRBJ2-1; tentatively, D is TRBD1 (6 bases). Germline lookup yields CDR1 SGHNT and CDR2 YENEEA. Trimming removed 5 bases from V and 9 bases from J, with 14 bases in between. The CDR3 loop spans 13 amino acids. The CDR3 DNA sequence: TGTGCCAGCAGCCCACGCGGCAGGGGTGAGCAGTTCTTC. Its protein product is CASSPRGRGEQFF.

This clonotype was seen more than once but under ten times. The genes are TRBV7-2 and TRBJ1-5; D might be TRBD1 (6 bases). The CDR3 sequence is 14 residues long. The V and J ends lost 7 bases and 5 bases respectively, with 15 bases between them. The germline V gene has CDR1 SGHTA and CDR2 FQGNSA. In nucleotides, the CDR3 is TGTGCCAGCACCAAGGACAGAGTTGATCAGCCCCAGCATTTT. Its translation: CASTKDRVDQPQHF.

The chain joins TRBV28 to TRBJ2-1; 10 nucleotides agree with TRBD1. V shed 2 bases and J 6 bases; nucleotides not matched to a gene: 7. Germline CDR1 and CDR2: MDHEN and SYDVKM. The length of the CDR3 is 16 residues. The CDR3 sequence is CASSLHRQGALNEQFF. CDR3 nucleotides: TGTGCCAGCAGTTTACACAGACAGGGGGCTCTCAATGAGCAGTTCTTC.

The sample holds a few counts of this clonotype. The rearrangement joins TRBV5-1 to TRBJ2-7; unclear D gene. V was clipped by 0 bases and J by 0 bases, with 10 bases between them. CDR1 and CDR2 (germline): SGHRS, YFSETQ. The CDR3 runs to 15 residues. The CDR3 DNA reads TGCGCCAGCAGCTTGGGATCATTTCTCTCCTACGAGCAGTACTTC. Residues: CASSLGSFLSYEQYF.

The chain couples TRBV7-9 to TRBJ1-2; TRBD1 matches at 10 bases. With 4 bases clipped from V and 6 bases from J, the junction kept 5 bases outside the gene matches. The CDR3 consists of 14 residues. Germline CDR1 is SEHNR and CDR2 is FQNEAQ (reference sequence). CDR3 coding DNA: TGTGCCAGCAGCTATCACGACAGGGGGCATGGCTACACCTTC. Encoded protein: CASSYHDRGHGYTF.

The chain is built from TRBV27 and TRBJ2-7, with D uncertain. The CDR3 is 13 residues long. Trimming removed 3 bases from V and 0 bases from J, with 6 bases in between. Per the germline V gene, CDR1 is MNHEY and CDR2 is SMNVEV (reference sequence). CDR3 protein: CASSLLSSYEQYF. CDR3 coding DNA: TGTGCCAGCAGTTTGCTAAGCTCCTACGAGCAGTACTTC.

This clonotype came up once. This chain joins TRBV6-2 or TRBV6-3 and TRBJ2-3; weak D call: TRBD2 (5 bases). The CDR3 is made up of 17 amino acids. The germline V gene has CDR1 MNHEY and CDR2 SVGEGT. Trimming shortened V by 5 bases and J by 5 bases, and 23 bases separated the two germline ends. The CDR3, as DNA: TGTGCCAGCAGTGACCACCGACCGGGGATTGAAGAAGATACGCAGTATTTT. Its translation: CASSDHRPGIEEDTQYF.

This clonotype has more than one count but fewer than ten. The chain couples TRBV12-3 or TRBV12-4 to TRBJ1-2, with D perhaps TRBD1 (6 bases). There are 14 residues in the CDR3. Between the trimmed V and J ends, which lost 6 bases and 0 bases, there was a span of 11 bases. CDR3 bases: TGTGCCAGCAGCCAGGGGTTTGCTAACTATGGCTACACCTTC. It codes for CASSQGFANYGYTF.

This clonotype appeared a few times. The V call is TRBV7-2, the J call TRBJ2-5; D is possibly TRBD1 (6 bases). V lost 4 bases and J lost 4, with 13 bases in between. The CDR3 consists of 14 residues. Germline V gene data show CDR1 as SGHTA and CDR2 as FQGNSA. The CDR3 nucleotides read TGTGCCAGCAGCTATCAGGGGAGTCCAGAGACCCAGTACTTC. It specifies CASSYQGSPETQYF.

V usage is TRBV7-8 and J usage is TRBJ2-7; 10 bases agree with TRBD2. Trimming took 0 bases from V and 0 from J; bases not matched to a gene: 8. Germline V gives CDR1 SGHVS, CDR2 FQNEAQ. The CDR3 covers 18 residues. The CDR3 nucleotides are TGTGCCAGCAGCTTAGCGGCTAGCGGGGGTTCGAGCTCCTACGAGCAGTACTTC. The encoded protein is CASSLAASGGSSSYEQYF.

The chain has TRBV20-1 and TRBJ2-1; TRBD1 might be the D (6 bases). Judging by the DNA end, TRBJ2-7 fits better; the J call may be wrong. The V gene's germline CDR1 is DFQATT and CDR2 SNEGSKA (reference sequence). The CDR3 runs 11 residues. The CDR3 DNA reads TGCAGTGCGCAGACAGGTTACGAGCAGTACTTC. It specifies CSAQTGYEQYF.

The chain couples TRBV5-5 to TRBJ2-5; weak D call: TRBD1 (5 bases). Judging by the DNA end, TRBJ2-7 fits better; the J call may be wrong. The CDR3 consists of 12 residues. Per the germline V gene, CDR1 is SGHKS and CDR2 is YYEKEE (reference sequence). Written as DNA, the CDR3 is TGTGCCAGCCACCAGGGTCCCTACGAGCAGTACTTC. Protein: CASHQGPYEQYF.

This clonotype was detected a few times. The rearrangement uses TRBV20-1 and TRBJ2-7; the D gene is possibly TRBD2 (6 bases). CDR1 and CDR2 (germline): DFQATT, SNEGSKA (reference sequence). V lost 8 bases to trimming and J lost 2 bases, with 16 bases between them. The CDR3 runs to 13 residues. CDR3 region: CSPLRGEAYEQYF. CDR3 DNA sequence: TGCAGTCCCTTGCGAGGGGAGGCCTACGAGCAGTACTTC.

The chain uses TRBV20-1 and TRBJ1-2; 10 bases align to TRBD1. The V gene's germline CDR1 is DFQATT and CDR2 SNEGSKA (reference sequence). The CDR3 consists of 16 residues. Germline trimming cut 4 bases from V and 1 base from J; bases unmatched to any gene: 9. The CDR3 loop is CSATGQGPWVNYGYTF. In nucleotides, the CDR3 is TGCAGTGCTACGGGACAGGGGCCATGGGTTAACTATGGCTACACCTTC.

This clonotype was seen a handful of times. The junction differs from germline at one of its ends, possibly a read error. The chain employs TRBV9 and TRBJ2-3, with 7 bases aligning to TRBD1. The CDR3 length is 16 residues. Germline assignment: CDR1 SGDLS and CDR2 YYNGEE. Here the CDR3 reads CASSVGQGVSTDTQYF. The CDR3 coding sequence is TGTGCCAGCAGTGTAGGTCAGGGGGTAAGCACAGATACGCAGTATTTT. The whole variable domain, filled in from reference TRBV9 and TRBJ2-3, reads DSGVTQTPKHLITATGQRVTLRCSPRSGDLSVYWYQQSLDQGLQFLIQYYNGEERAKGNILERFSAQQFPDLHSELNLSSLELGDSALYFCASSVGQGVSTDTQYFGPGTRLTVL.

The V call is TRBV5-1, the J call TRBJ2-7; D not certain. The V and J ends lost 1 base and 1 base respectively, with 6 bases between them. Per the germline V gene, CDR1 is SGHRS and CDR2 is YFSETQ. The CDR3 contains 13 residues. The DNA of the CDR3 is TGCGCCAGCAGCTTGACGGAATCCTACGAGCAGTACTTC. As protein: CASSLTESYEQYF.

The V gene is TRBV10-3, the J gene TRBJ2-5; D uncertain. Trimming stripped 7 bases from V and 1 base from J, with 10 bases between. Germline-derived CDR1 and CDR2 are ENHRY and SYGVKD. The length of the CDR3 is 13 residues. The DNA of the CDR3 is TGTGCCATCAAGGCAGGCATCCAAGAGACCCAGTACTTC. Protein product: CAIKAGIQETQYF.

In its sample, this clonotype was seen a few times. CDR3: CATSRPSRVEQFF. The CDR3 nucleotides read TGTGCCACCAGCAGGCCTTCTCGCGTTGAGCAGTTCTTC. V and J are TRBV15 and TRBJ2-1, with D hard to call. The V and J ends lost 3 bases and 9 bases respectively, with 12 bases between them. CDR1 is LNHNV and CDR2 is YYDKDF in the germline V gene (reference sequence). The CDR3 is 13 residues long.

J is TRBJ1-1 and V is TRBV28, with 8 bases that match TRBD1. This CDR3 has 14 amino acids. CDR1 and CDR2 from the germline V gene are MDHEN and SYDVKM. The junction had 9 bases not matched to a gene; V was cut back by 7 bases and J by 5 bases. In DNA form, the CDR3 reads TGTGCCAGCACTCCGGGCGACAGGGGAACTGAAGCTTTCTTT. Translating it yields CASTPGDRGTEAFF.